This is a list of T cell receptor beta chains from one sample in a study of metastatic and nonmetastatic thyroid tumors. TCRdb re-analyzed the PCR reads through MiXCR. The table shows 40,000 to 55,000 clones, with 16% occurring only once. Sequenced: blood. The receptors come from a female donor with papillary thyroid cancer or a benign thyroid nodule (not recorded which). Some clones in this sample may be carry-over from other donors' samples. Each CDR3 is given with its conserved first and last residue. The D gene is left open where the match is weak. Part of the rows lack a size; the others show once, few, many or a class for expanded clones.

abundance | j_gene | d_gene | v_gene | CDR3nt | CDR3aa
many | TRBJ2-2 | TRBD2 | TRBV6-1 | TGTGCCAGCAGTGAGTCTTTAGCGGGAGGGCCTTTCGGGGAGCTGTTTTTT | CASSESLAGGPFGELFF
once | TRBJ2-7 | TRBD2 | TRBV4-1 | TGCGCCAGCAGCCAGTCCGGGACTAGAAAGAACGAGCAGTACTTC | CASSQSGTRKNEQYF
NA | TRBJ1-5 | NA | TRBV4-1 | TGCGCCAGCAGCCAAGTACCAAACGTTAATCAGCCCCAGCATTTT | CASSQVPNVNQPQHF
many | TRBJ1-2 | TRBD1 | TRBV10-3 | TGTGCCATTCAGGGGGTAACTGGCTATGGCTACACCTTC | CAIQGVTGYGYTF
many | TRBJ2-3 | NA | TRBV10-1 | TGCGCCAGCAGTGAGTCTGGACAGAACACAGATACGCAGTATTTT | CASSESGQNTDTQYF
few | TRBJ2-7 | TRBD1 | TRBV27 | TGTGCCAGCAGTTTATCGATAAGGGGGGACAGGGTATACGAGCAGTACTTC | CASSLSIRGDRVYEQYF
NA | TRBJ2-7 | TRBD1 | TRBV29-1 | TGCAGCGTTGGGGACAGGGGGTTCTACGAGCAGTACTTC | CSVGDRGFYEQYF
many | TRBJ2-7 | NA | TRBV7-2 | TGTGCCAGCAGCTTAAGACTCTACGAGCAGTACTTC | CASSLRLYEQYF
few | TRBJ2-7 | NA | TRBV6-1 | TGTGCCAGCAGTTTTGGACTCGAGGCCTACGAGCAGTACTTC | CASSFGLEAYEQYF
many | TRBJ1-1 | NA | TRBV5-1 | TGCGCCAGCAGCTTGGGGGGGGAGACTGAAGCTTTCTTT | CASSLGGETEAFF
NA | TRBJ1-1 | NA | TRBV19 | TGTGCCAGTAGTATAGGCGGAAACATGAACACTGAAGCTTTCTTT | CASSIGGNMNTEAFF
NA | TRBJ1-6 | NA | TRBV3-1 | TGTGCCAGCAGCCTAGAACCGGGCTTAAATTCACCCCTCCACTTT | CASSLEPGLNSPLHF
many | TRBJ1-3 | TRBD1 | TRBV4-1 | TGCGCCAGCAGCCAAGATTCGAAGGGGGCAAACACCATATATTTT | CASSQDSKGANTIYF
many | TRBJ2-1 | NA | TRBV18 | TGTGCCAGCTCACCACCAGACAACTACAATGAGCAGTTCTTC | CASSPPDNYNEQFF
many | TRBJ2-1 | TRBD2 | TRBV29-1 | TGCAGCGTTGACCGGGACTACCACTTCAATGAGCAGTTCTTC | CSVDRDYHFNEQFF
many | TRBJ2-5 | NA | TRBV20-1 | TGCAGTGCTAGAGATTTAGAGACCCAGTACTTC | CSARDLETQYF
many | TRBJ2-1 | TRBD1 | TRBV9 | TGTGCCAGCAGCGTGAGGGGGCGGACCGCTATCGTCGGGAATGAGCAGTTCTTC | CASSVRGRTAIVGNEQFF
many | TRBJ2-2 | NA | TRBV24-1 | TGTGCCACCAGTGCGGGACAGAACACCGGGGAGCTGTTTTTT | CATSAGQNTGELFF
many | TRBJ2-7 | NA | TRBV20-1 | TGCAGTGCTAGATTGGAACCACACTACGAGCAGTACTTC | CSARLEPHYEQYF
many | TRBJ2-7 | TRBD2 | TRBV11-1 | TGTGCCAGCAGCTTAGGGTCTGGCGGGAGGGTATCCTACGAGCAGTACTTC | CASSLGSGGRVSYEQYF
many | TRBJ1-5 | NA | TRBV19 | TGTGCCAGTAGGTCGGGGGGATCCCGCTATAGCAATCAGCCCCAGCATTTT | CASRSGGSRYSNQPQHF
medium-sized | TRBJ1-2 | TRBD1 | TRBV6-1 | TGTGCCAGCAGTGAAAGGGGGCTTTATGGCTACACCTTC | CASSERGLYGYTF
many | TRBJ2-1 | TRBD1 | TRBV20-1 | TGCAGTGCTAGAGATCTCGAGACAGGGTTTGTAGACAATGAGCAGTTCTTC | CSARDLETGFVDNEQFF
many | TRBJ1-1 | TRBD1 | TRBV19 | TGTGCCAGTAGTCCCCAAACAGGGGCCGGGACTGAAGCTTTCTTT | CASSPQTGAGTEAFF
NA | TRBJ1-2 | TRBD1 | TRBV28 | TGTGCCAGCAGTCTGGCCGGGACAGGGAACTATTGCTACACCTTC | CASSLAGTGNYCYTF
NA | TRBJ2-1 | TRBD2 | TRBV5-4 | TGTGCCAGCAGCTTGATAGCGGGAGCGAACAATGAGCAGTTCTTC | CASSLIAGANNEQFF
many | TRBJ2-5 | NA | TRBV18 | TGTGCCAGCTCACCCGGGGTAGAGACCCAGTACTTC | CASSPGVETQYF
NA | TRBJ2-1 | TRBD1 | TRBV20-1 | TGCAGTGCTAGTGGGTTGGGACAGGGGATCGGTGAGCAGTTCTTC | CSASGLGQGIGEQFF